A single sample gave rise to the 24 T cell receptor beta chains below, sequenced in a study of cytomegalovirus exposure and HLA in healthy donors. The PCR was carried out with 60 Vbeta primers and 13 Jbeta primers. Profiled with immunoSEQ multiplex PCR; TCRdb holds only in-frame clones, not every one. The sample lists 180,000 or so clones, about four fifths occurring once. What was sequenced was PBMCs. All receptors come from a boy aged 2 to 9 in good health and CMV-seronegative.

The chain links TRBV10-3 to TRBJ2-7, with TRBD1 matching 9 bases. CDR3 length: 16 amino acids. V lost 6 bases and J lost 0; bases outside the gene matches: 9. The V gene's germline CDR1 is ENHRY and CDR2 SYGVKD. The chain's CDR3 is CAIRRTGDDPSYEQYF. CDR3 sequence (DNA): TGTGCCATCAGGCGGACAGGGGACGATCCCTCCTACGAGCAGTACTTC.

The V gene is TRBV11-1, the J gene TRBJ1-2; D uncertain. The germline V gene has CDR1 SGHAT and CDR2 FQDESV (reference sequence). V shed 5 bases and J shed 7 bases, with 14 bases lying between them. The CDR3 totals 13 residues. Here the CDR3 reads CASSLNGGAGYTF. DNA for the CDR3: TGTGCCAGCAGCCTCAATGGAGGAGCTGGCTACACCTTC. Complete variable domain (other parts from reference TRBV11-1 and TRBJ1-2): EAEVAQSPRYKITEKSQAVAFWCDPISGHATLYWYRQILGQGPELLVQFQDESVVDDSQLPKDRFSAERLKGVDSTLKIQPAELGDSAMYLCASSLNGGAGYTFGSGTRLTVV.

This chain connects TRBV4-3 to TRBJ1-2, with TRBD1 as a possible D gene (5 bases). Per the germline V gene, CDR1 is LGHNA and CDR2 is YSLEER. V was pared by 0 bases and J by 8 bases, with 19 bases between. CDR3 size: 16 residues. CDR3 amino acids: CASSQDWPREVLGYTF. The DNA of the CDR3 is TGCGCCAGCAGCCAAGATTGGCCCAGGGAGGTATTAGGCTACACCTTC.

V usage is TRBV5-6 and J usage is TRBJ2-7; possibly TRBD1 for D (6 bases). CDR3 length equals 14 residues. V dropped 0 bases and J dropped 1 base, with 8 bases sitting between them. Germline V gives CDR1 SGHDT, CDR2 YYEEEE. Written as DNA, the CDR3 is TGTGCCAGCAGCTTGGAGGGGGTATCCTACGAGCAGTACTTC. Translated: CASSLEGVSYEQYF. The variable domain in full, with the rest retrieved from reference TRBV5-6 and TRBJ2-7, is DAGVTQSPTHLIKTRGQQVTLRCSPKSGHDTVSWYQQALGQGPQFIFQYYEEEERQRGNFPDRFSGHQFPNYSSELNVNALLLGDSALYLCASSLEGVSYEQYFGPGTRLTVT.

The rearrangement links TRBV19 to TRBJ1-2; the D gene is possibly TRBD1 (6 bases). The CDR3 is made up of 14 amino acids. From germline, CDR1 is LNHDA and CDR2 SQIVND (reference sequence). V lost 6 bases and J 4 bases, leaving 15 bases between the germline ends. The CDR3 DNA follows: TGTGCCAGTAGAGAGGACAGAACGGGCTATGGCTACACCTTC. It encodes CASREDRTGYGYTF.

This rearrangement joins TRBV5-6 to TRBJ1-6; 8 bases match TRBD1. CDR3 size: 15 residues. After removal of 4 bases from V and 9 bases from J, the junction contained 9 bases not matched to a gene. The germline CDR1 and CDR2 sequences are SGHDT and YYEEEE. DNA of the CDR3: TGTGCCAGCAGCCCGACAGGGGTGGTGAGTTCACCCCTCCACTTT. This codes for CASSPTGVVSSPLHF.

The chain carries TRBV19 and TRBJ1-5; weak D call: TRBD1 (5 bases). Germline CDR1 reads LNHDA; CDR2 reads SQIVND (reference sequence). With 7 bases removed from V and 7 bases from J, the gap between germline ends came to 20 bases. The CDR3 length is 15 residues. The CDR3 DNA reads TGTGCCAGTAAGGGGTCAACATATCCTGGGCAGCCCCAGCATTTT. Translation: CASKGSTYPGQPQHF.

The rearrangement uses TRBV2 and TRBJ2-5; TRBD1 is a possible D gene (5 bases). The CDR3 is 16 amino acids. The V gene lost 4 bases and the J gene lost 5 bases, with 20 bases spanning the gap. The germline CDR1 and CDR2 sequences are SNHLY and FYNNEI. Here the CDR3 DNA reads TGTGCCAGCAGTGGACAGTCACCCGGCTTTGGGGAGACCCAGTACTTC. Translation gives CASSGQSPGFGETQYF.

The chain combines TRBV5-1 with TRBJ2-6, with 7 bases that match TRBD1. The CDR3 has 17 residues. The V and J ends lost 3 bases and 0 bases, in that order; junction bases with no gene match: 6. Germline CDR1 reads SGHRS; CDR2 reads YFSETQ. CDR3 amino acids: CASSSTGTASGANVLTF. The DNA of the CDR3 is TGCGCCAGCAGCTCGACCGGGACAGCCTCTGGGGCCAACGTCCTGACTTTC. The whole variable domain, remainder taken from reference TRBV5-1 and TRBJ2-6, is KAGVTQTPRYLIKTRGQQVTLSCSPISGHRSVSWYQQTPGQGLQFLFEYFSETQRNKGNFPGRFSGRQFSNSRSEMNVSTLELGDSALYLCASSSTGTASGANVLTFGAGSRLTVL.

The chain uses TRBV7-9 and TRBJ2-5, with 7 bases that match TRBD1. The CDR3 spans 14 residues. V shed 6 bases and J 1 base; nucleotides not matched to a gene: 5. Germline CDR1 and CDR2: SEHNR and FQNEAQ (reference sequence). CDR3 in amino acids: CASRRGQIQETQYF. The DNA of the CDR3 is TGTGCCAGCAGACGGGGACAGATCCAAGAGACCCAGTACTTC.

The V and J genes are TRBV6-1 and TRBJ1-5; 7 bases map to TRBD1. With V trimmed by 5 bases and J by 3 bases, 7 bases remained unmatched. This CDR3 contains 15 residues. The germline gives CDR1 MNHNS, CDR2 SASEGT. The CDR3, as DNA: TGTGCCAGCAGTCAGACAGGGCTGTACAATCAGCCCCAGCATTTT. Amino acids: CASSQTGLYNQPQHF.

The CDR3 DNA is TGTGCCAGCAGCTTGAGTAGTGTCGGAGGGAGGACTGAAGCTTTCTTT. It is translated as CASSLSSVGGRTEAFF. This chain links TRBV5-4 with TRBJ1-1; D not certain. Germline V gene sequence: CDR1 SGHNT, CDR2 YYREEE (reference sequence). Trimming took off 1 base at V and 5 bases at J, with 18 bases between the two ends. This CDR3 comprises 16 residues.

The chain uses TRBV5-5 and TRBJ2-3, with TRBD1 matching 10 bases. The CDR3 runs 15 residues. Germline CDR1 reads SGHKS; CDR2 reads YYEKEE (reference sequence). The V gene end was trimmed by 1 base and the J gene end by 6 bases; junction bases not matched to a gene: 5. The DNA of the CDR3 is TGTGCCAGCAGCTTGATGACAGGGGGCGACGATACGCAGTATTTT. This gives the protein CASSLMTGGDDTQYF.

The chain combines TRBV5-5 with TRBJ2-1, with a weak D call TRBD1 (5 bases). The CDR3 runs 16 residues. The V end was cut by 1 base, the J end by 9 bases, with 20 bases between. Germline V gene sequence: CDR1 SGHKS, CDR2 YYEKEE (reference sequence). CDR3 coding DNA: TGTGCCAGCAGCTTGCTGTGGAGACAGAGTCTGGGTGAGCAGTTCTTC. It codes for CASSLLWRQSLGEQFF. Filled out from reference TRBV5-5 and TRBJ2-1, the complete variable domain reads DAGVTQSPTHLIKTRGQQVTLRCSPISGHKSVSWYQQVLGQGPQFIFQYYEKEERGRGNFPDRFSARQFPNYSSELNVNALLLGDSALYLCASSLLWRQSLGEQFFGPGTRLTVL.

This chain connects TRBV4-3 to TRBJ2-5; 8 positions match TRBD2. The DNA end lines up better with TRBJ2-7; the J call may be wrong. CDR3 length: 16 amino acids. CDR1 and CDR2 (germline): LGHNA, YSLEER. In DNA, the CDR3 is TGCGCCAGCAGCCAAGCATGGAACGGGGGGGTCTACGAGCAGTACTTC. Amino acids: CASSQAWNGGVYEQYF.

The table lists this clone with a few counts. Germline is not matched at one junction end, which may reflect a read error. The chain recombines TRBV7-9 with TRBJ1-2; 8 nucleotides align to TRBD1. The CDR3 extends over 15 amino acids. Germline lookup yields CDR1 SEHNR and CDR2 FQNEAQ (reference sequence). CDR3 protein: CSSSLAYRGRYGYTF. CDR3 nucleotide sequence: TGTTCCAGCAGCTTAGCTTACAGGGGGAGGTATGGCTACACCTTC.

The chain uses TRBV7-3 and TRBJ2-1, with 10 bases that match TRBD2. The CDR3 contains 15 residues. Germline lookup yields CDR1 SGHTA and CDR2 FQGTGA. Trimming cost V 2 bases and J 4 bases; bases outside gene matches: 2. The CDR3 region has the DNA TGTGCCAGCAGCTTACAGCGGGGGGGATACAATGAGCAGTTCTTC. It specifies CASSLQRGGYNEQFF.

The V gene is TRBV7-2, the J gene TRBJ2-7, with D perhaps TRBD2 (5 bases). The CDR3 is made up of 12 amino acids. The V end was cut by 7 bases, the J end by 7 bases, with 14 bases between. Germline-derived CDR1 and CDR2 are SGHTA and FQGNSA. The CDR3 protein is CASTPGGLEQYF. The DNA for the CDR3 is TGTGCCAGCACCCCCGGAGGCTTAGAGCAGTACTTC.

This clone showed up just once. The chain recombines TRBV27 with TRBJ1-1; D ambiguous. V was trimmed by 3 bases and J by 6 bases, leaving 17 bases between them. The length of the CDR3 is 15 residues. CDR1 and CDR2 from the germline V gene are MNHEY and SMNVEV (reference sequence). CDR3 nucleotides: TGTGCCAGCAGTTTCCTCCCTACGTTAGCCCCTGAAGCTTTCTTT. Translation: CASSFLPTLAPEAFF.

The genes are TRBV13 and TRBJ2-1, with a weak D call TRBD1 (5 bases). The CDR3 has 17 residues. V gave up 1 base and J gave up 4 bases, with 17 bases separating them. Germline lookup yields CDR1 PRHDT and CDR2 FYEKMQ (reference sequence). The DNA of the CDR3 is TGTGCCAGCAGCTTAGCGGGTTGGCAGGGAAAATACAATGAGCAGTTCTTC. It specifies CASSLAGWQGKYNEQFF.

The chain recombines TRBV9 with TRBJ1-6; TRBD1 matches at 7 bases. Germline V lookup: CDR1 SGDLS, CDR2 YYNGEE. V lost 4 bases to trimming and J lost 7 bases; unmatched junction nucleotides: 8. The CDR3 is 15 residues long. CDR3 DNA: TGTGCCAGCAGCAGAGGGACAGCCGGAAATTCACCCCTCCACTTT. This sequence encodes CASSRGTAGNSPLHF. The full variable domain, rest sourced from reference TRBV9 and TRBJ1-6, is DSGVTQTPKHLITATGQRVTLRCSPRSGDLSVYWYQQSLDQGLQFLIQYYNGEERAKGNILERFSAQQFPDLHSELNLSSLELGDSALYFCASSRGTAGNSPLHFGNGTRLTVT.

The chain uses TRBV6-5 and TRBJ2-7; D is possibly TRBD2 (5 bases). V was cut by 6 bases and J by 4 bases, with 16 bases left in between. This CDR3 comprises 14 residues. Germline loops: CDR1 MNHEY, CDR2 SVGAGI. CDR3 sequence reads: CASSLALDEYEQYF. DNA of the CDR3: TGTGCCAGCAGCCTAGCCCTCGACGAATACGAGCAGTACTTC.

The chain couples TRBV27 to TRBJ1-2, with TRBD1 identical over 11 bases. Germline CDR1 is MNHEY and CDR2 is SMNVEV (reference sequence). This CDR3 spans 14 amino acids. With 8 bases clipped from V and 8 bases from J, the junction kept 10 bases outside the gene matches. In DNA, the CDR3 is TGTGCCAGCTCCGGACAGGGGGCGGGGGGCGGCTACACCTTC. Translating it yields CASSGQGAGGGYTF.

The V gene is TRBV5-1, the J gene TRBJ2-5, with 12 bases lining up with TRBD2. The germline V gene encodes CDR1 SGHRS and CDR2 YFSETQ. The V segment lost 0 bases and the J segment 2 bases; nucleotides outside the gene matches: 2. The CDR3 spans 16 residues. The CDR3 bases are TGCGCCAGCAGCTTGGGACTAGCGGGGGCGCAAGAGACCCAGTACTTC. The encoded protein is CASSLGLAGAQETQYF.